This T cell receptor beta chain was sequenced during a study of cytomegalovirus exposure and HLA in healthy donors. General observations from the study: As a later analysis showed, a missense DCLRE1C variant was linked to trimming of TCR beta V- and J-genes.

Both 60 Vbeta primers and 13 Jbeta primers went into the PCR. Clones were sequenced by immunoSEQ multiplex PCR, and TCRdb holds only the in-frame ones, with some missing. The sample holds nearly 110,000 clones; around 73% are singletons and the top ten take about 8%. Between the trimmed V and J ends, which lost 2 bases and 1 base, there was a span of 18 bases. The CDR3 is 18 residues long. From germline, CDR1 is MNHNS and CDR2 SASEGT. As to this clone: Its specificity is unknown.

The TCR sequence derives from a man under 40 in good health and CMV-seronegative. The chain uses TRBV6-1 and TRBJ2-1; the D gene is possibly TRBD2 (6 bases). Material: PBMCs. In DNA, the CDR3 is TGTGCCAGCAGTGAATCGCTAGGGGCGGGGAGGTCCTACAATGAGCAGTTCTTC. This codes for CASSESLGAGRSYNEQFF.